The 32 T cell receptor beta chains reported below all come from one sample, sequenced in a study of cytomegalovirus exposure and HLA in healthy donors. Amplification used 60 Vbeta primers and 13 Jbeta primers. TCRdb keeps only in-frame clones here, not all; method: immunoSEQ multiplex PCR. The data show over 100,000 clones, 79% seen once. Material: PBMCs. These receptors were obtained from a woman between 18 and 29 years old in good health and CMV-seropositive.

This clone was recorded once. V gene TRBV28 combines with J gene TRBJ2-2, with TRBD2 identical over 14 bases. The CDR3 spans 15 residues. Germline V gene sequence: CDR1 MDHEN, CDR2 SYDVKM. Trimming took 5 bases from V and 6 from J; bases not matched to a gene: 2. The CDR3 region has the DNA TGTGCCAGCAGTGGGGGACTAGCGGGAGCCGGGGAGCTGTTTTTT. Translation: CASSGGLAGAGELFF.

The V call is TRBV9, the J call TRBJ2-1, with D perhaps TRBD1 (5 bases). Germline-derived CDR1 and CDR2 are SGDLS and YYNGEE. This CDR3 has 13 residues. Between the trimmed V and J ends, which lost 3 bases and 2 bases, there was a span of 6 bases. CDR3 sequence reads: CASSAGTYNEQFF. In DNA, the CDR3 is TGTGCCAGCAGCGCAGGGACCTACAATGAGCAGTTCTTC.

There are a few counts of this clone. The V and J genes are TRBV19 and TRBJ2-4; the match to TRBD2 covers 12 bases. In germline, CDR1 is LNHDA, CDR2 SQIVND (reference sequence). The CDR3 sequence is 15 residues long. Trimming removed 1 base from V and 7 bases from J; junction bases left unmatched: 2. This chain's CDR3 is CASSIGLAGVNIQYF. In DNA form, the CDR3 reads TGTGCCAGTAGTATAGGACTAGCGGGAGTGAACATTCAGTACTTC.

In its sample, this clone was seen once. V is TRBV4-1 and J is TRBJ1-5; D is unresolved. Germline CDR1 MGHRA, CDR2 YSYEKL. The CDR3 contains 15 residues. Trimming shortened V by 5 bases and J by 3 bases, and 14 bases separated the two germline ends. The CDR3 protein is CASSFSQADNQPQHF. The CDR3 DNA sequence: TGCGCCAGCAGCTTCTCCCAGGCTGACAATCAGCCCCAGCATTTT.

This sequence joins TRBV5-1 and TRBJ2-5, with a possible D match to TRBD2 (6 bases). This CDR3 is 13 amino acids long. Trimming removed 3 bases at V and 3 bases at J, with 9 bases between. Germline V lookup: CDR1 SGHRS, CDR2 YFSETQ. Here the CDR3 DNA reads TGCGCCAGCAGCTCACCGGGAGAAGAGACCCAGTACTTC. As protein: CASSSPGEETQYF.

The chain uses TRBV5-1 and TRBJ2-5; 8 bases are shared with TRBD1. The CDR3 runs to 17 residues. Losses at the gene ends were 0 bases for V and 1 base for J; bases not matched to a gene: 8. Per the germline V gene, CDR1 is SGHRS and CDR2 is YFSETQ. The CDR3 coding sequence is TGCGCCAGCAGCTTGGGGACAGGGAAGGTCGGCCAAGAGACCCAGTACTTC. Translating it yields CASSLGTGKVGQETQYF.

This CDR3 is CASTLGWGQYYNEQFF. In DNA, the CDR3 is TGCGCCAGCACCCTGGGATGGGGACAGTACTACAATGAGCAGTTCTTC. The chain joins TRBV5-1 to TRBJ2-1, with 7 bases aligning to TRBD1. There are 16 residues in the CDR3. From germline, CDR1 is SGHRS and CDR2 YFSETQ. After removal of 6 bases from V and 3 bases from J, the junction contained 12 bases not matched to a gene.

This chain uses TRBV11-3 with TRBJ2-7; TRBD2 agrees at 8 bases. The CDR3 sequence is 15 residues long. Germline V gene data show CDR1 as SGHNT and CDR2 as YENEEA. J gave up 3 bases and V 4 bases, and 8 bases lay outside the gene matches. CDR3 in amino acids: CASSYSGTSNYEQYF. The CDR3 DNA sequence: TGTGCCAGCAGCTATTCCGGGACTAGTAACTACGAGCAGTACTTC.

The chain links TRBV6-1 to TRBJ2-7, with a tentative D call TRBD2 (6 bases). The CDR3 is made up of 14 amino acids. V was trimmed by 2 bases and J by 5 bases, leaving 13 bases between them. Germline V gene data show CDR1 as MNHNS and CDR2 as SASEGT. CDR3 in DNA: TGTGCCAGCAGTGAACCCGGGAGAGGGGACGAGCAGTACTTC. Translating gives CASSEPGRGDEQYF.

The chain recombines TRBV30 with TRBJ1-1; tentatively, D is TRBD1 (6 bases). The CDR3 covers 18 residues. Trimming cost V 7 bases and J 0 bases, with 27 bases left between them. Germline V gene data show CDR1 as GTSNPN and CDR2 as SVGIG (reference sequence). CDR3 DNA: TGTGCCTCGACTAAGAACCCGACAGGTAAAGATATGAACACTGAAGCTTTCTTT. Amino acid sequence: CASTKNPTGKDMNTEAFF.

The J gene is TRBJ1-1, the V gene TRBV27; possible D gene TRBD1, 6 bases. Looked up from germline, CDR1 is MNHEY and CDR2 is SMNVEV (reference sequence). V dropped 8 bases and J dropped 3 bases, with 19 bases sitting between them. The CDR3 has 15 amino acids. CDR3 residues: CASGPQGPEDTEAFF. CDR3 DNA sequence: TGTGCCAGCGGACCACAGGGACCCGAGGACACTGAAGCTTTCTTT.

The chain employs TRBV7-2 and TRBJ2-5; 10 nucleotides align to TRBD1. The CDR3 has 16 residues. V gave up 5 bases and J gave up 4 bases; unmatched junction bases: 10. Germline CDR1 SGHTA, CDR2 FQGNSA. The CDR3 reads CASSHEPDRGRETQYF. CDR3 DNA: TGTGCCAGCAGCCATGAACCCGACAGGGGGCGAGAGACCCAGTACTTC.

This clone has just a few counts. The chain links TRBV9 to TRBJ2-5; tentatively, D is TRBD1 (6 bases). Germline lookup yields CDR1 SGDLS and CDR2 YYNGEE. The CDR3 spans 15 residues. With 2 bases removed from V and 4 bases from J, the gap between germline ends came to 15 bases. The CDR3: CASSVQDRSSETQYF. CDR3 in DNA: TGTGCCAGCAGCGTGCAGGACAGAAGTTCAGAGACCCAGTACTTC.

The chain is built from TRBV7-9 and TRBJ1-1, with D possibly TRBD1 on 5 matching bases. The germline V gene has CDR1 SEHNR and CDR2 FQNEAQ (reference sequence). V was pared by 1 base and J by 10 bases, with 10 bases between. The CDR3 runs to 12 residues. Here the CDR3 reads CASSLEGQGAFF. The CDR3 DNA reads TGTGCCAGCAGCTTAGAGGGGCAGGGAGCTTTCTTT.

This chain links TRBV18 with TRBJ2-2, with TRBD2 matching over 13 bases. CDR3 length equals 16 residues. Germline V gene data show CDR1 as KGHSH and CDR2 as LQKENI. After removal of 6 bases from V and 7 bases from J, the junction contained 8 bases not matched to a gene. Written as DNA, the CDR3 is TGTGCCAGCTCTCTAGGACTAGCGGGAGAACGCGGGGAGCTGTTTTTT. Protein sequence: CASSLGLAGERGELFF.

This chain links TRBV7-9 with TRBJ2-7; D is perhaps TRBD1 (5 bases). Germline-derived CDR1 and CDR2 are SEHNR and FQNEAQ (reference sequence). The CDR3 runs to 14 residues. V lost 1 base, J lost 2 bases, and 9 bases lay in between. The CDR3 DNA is TGTGCCAGCAGCTTAGAACAGGTCACCTACGAGCAGTACTTC. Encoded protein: CASSLEQVTYEQYF.

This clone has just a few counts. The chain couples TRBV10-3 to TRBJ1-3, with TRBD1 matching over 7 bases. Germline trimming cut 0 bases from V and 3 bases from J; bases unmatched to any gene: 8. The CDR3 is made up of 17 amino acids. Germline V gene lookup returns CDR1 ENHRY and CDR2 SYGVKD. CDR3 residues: CAISESQFDRVGNTIYF. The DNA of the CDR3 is TGTGCCATCAGTGAGTCGCAATTCGACAGGGTTGGAAACACCATATATTTT.

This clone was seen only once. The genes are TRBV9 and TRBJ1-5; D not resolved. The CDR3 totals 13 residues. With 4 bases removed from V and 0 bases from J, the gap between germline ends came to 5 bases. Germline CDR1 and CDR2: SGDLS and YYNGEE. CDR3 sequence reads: CASSSLSNQPQHF. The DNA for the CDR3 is TGTGCCAGCAGCTCTCTTAGCAATCAGCCCCAGCATTTT.

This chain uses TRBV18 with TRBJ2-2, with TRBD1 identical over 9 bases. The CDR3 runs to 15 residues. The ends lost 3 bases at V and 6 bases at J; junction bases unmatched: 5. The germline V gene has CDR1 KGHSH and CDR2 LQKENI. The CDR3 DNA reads TGTGCCAGCTCACCCCGGGACAGGGTGTCCGGGGAGCTGTTTTTT. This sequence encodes CASSPRDRVSGELFF.

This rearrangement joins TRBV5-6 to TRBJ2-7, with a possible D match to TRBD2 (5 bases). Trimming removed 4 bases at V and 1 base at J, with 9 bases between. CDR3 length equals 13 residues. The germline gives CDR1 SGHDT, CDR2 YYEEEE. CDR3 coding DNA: TGTGCCAGCAGCCGGAGAGGGTCCTACGAGCAGTACTTC. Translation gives CASSRRGSYEQYF.

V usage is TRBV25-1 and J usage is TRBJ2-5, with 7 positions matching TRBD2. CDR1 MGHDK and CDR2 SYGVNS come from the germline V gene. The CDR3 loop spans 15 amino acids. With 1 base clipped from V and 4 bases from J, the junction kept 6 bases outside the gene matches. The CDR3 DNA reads TGTGCCAGCAGTGAATGGGCTAGCGGCGTAGAGACCCAGTACTTC. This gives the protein CASSEWASGVETQYF.

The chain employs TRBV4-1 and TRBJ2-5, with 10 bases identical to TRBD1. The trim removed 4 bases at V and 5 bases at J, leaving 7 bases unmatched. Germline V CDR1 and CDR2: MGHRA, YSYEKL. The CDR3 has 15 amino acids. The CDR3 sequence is CASSPPGQGTETQYF. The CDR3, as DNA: TGCGCCAGCAGCCCACCGGGACAGGGGACGGAGACCCAGTACTTC.

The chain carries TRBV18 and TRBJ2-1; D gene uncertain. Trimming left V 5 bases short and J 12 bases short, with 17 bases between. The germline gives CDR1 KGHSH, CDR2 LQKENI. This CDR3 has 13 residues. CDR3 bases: TGTGCCAGCTCAGCTACCCCGGGTCCGGGGCAGTTCTTC. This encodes CASSATPGPGQFF.

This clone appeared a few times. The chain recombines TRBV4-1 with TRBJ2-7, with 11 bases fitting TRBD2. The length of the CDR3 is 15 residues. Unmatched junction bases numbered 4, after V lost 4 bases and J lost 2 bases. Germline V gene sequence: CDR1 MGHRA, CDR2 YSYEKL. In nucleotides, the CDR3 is TGCGCCAGCAGCCGCGGGACTAGCGGTACCTACGAGCAGTACTTC. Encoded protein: CASSRGTSGTYEQYF.

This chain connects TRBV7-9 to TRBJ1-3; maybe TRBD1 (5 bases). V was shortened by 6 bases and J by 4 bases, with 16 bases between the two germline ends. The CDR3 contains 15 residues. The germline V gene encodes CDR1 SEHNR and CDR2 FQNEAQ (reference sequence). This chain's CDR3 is CASSWGLKEGNTIYF. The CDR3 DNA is TGTGCCAGCAGTTGGGGACTTAAGGAGGGAAACACCATATATTTT.

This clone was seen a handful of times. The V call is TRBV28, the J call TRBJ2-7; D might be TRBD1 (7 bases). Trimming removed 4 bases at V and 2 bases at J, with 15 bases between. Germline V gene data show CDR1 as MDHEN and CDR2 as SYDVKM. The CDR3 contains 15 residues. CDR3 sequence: CASSSFRGEPYEQYF. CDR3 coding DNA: TGTGCCAGCAGTTCCTTCAGGGGGGAACCCTACGAGCAGTACTTC.

In nucleotides, the CDR3 is TGTGCCTGGGTCCATGGCAGGGGGCATAACGAGCAGTACTTC. As protein: CAWVHGRGHNEQYF. The rearrangement links TRBV30 to TRBJ2-7, with TRBD1 matching 8 bases. The germline V gene encodes CDR1 GTSNPN and CDR2 SVGIG (reference sequence). The CDR3 extends over 14 amino acids. V lost 5 bases to trimming and J lost 5 bases; unmatched junction nucleotides: 11.

The CDR3: CASSTTTGANYGYTF. CDR3 in DNA: TGTGCCAGCAGTACAACGACAGGGGCCAACTATGGCTACACCTTC. The V gene is TRBV27, the J gene TRBJ1-2, with 8 nucleotides matching TRBD1. The V gene end was trimmed by 5 bases and the J gene end by 2 bases; junction bases not matched to a gene: 7. CDR1 and CDR2 (germline): MNHEY, SMNVEV (reference sequence). CDR3 length: 15 residues.

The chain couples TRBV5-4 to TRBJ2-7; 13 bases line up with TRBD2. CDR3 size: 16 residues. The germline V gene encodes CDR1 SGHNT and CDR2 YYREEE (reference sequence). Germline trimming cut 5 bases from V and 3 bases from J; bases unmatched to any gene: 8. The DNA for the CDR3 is TGTGCCAGCAGTTCGCCGGGACTAGCGGGGTTCTACGAGCAGTACTTC. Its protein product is CASSSPGLAGFYEQYF.

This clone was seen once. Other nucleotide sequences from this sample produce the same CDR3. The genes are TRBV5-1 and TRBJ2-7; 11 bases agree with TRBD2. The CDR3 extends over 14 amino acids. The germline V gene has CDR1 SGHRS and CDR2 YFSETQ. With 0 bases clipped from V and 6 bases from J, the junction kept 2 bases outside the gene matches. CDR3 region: CASSLGLAGGEQYF. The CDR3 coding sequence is TGCGCCAGCAGCTTGGGTCTAGCGGGAGGCGAGCAGTACTTC.

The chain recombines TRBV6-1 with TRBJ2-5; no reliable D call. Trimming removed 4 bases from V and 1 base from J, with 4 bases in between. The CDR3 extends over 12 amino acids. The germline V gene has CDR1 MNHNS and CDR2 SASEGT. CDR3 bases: TGTGCCAGCAGTGCCTTCCAAGAGACCCAGTACTTC. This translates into CASSAFQETQYF.

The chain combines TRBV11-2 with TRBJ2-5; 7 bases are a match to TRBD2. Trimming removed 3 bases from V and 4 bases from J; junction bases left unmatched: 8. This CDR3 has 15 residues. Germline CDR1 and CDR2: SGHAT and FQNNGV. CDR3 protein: CASSFRGRAVETQYF. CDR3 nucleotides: TGTGCCAGCAGCTTTCGAGGGAGGGCCGTAGAGACCCAGTACTTC.